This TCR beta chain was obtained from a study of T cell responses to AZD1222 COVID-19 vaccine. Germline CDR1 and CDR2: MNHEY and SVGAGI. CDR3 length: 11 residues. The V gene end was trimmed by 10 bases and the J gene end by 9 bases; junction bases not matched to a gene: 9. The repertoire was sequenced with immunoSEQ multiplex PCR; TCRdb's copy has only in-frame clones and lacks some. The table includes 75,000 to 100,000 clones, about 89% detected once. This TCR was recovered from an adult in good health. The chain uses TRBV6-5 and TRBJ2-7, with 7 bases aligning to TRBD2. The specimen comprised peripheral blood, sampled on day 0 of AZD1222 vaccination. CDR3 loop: CATRSGEGQYF. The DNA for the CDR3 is TGTGCCACGAGGTCGGGGGAGGGGCAGTACTTC.